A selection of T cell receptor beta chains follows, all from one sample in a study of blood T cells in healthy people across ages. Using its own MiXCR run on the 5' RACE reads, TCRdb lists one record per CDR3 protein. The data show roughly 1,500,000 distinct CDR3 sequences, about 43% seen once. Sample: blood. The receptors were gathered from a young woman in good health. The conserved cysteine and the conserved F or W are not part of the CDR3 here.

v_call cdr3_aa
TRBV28 ASTLFGELF
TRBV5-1 ASSLAVSSSVNEQF
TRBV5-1 ASSLETPSTDTQY
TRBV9 ASSAAGTGANYGYT
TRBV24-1 ATSKEDITDTQY
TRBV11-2 ASSIGAESYNEQF
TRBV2 ASSEAVSGGYT
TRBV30 AWRQGADEQY
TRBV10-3 AISEGPQETQY
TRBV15 ATSRDKGRQGWGEKLF
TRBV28 ASSTPGLAFRGETQY
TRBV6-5 ASRRWDRGTDTQY
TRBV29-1 SVLGATYEQY
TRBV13 ASSPTRQGSGEQY
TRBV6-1 ASSDTGMNTEAF
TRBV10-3 AISRDRGVETQY
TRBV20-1 SASAPTSGYNEQF
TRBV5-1 ASSLARTSEETQY
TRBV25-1 ASSDRRLIGETQY
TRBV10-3 AIKLSGANVLT
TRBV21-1 ASSPSGDTKLSSYNEQF
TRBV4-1 ASSQDPSLAGNNEQF
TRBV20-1 SASVFSGRGAYEQY